This paragraph covers one T cell receptor (beta chain) sequence. This sample was taken from a study of T cells in tuberculosis. Clones were read by immunoSEQ multiplex PCR, and TCRdb kept only the in-frame ones, dropping some. The sample yields 25,000 to 35,000 clones, about 91% seen once. Indicated time point: new active TB diagnosis, blood taken before or within 7 days of starting treatment. Germline V gene lookup returns CDR1 SGHDT and CDR2 YYEEEE. The V gene lost 1 base and the J gene lost 5 bases, with 7 bases spanning the gap. The CDR3 consists of 14 residues. The chain links TRBV5-6 to TRBJ1-6; D unclear. The specimen was PBMCs, collected at tuberculosis diagnosis. This sequence was found in an adult with tuberculosis. CDR3 sequence (DNA): TGTGCCAGCAGCTTGATCCGTCATAATTCACCCCTCCACTTT. Protein product: CASSLIRHNSPLHF.